The present T cell receptor beta chain was sequenced within a study of glioma-infiltrating T cells after dendritic cell vaccination. The primer mix had 60 V beta and 13 J beta primers. Here immunoSEQ multiplex PCR was the method, and the copy in TCRdb shows in-frame clones only, minus some. The sample shows 40,000 or so clones, about 80% of them seen only once. V lost 2 bases, J lost 10 bases, and 11 bases lay in between. The CDR3 sequence is 13 residues long. Germline loops: CDR1 MRHNA, CDR2 SNTAGT. Study outcomes and limitations: Survival was not directly related to TCR clonality in these patients.

With regard to this clone: The target antigen is unknown.

V and J are TRBV6-4 and TRBJ1-4; D possibly corresponds to TRBD1 (5 bases). This specimen consisted of blood, obtained before dendritic cell vaccination. The sequence derives from a human donor with glioblastoma. The CDR3 coding sequence is TGTGCCAGCAGTGACAATAGGGGCGGAAAACTGTTTTTT. The encoded protein is CASSDNRGGKLFF.